Following are 29 T cell receptor beta chains from one sample sequenced in a study of OX40 agonist ivuxolimab in advanced cancers. Measured with immunoSEQ multiplex PCR; TCRdb has only the in-frame clones, and not every one. The table lists 65,000 to 95,000 clones, 88% of them singletons. The input for sequencing was CD4+ or CD8+ T cells sorted from blood, taken in a trial of the OX40 agonist ivuxolimab. These receptors all stem from an adult with an advanced solid tumor such as melanoma, head and neck, liver or kidney cancer.

The rearrangement links TRBV6-4 to TRBJ1-1; D is ambiguous. Per germline, CDR1 MRHNA and CDR2 SNTAGT. CDR3 length equals 14 residues. The ends were cut back, 4 bases at V and 2 bases at J, with 11 bases in the middle. The CDR3 DNA reads TGTGCCAGCAGTGCAGCTCCAGGAAACACTGAAGCTTTCTTT. Protein sequence: CASSAAPGNTEAFF.

The rearrangement links TRBV7-9 to TRBJ1-2, with 7 bases identical to TRBD1. This CDR3 region has 16 residues. Germline values: CDR1 SEHNR, CDR2 FQNEAQ (reference sequence). J gave up 1 base and V 5 bases, and 10 bases lay outside the gene matches. CDR3 coding DNA: TGTGCCAGCAGCGCCCGAGCTGGACAGGATAACTATGGCTACACCTTC. Protein: CASSARAGQDNYGYTF. Combining the CDR3 with reference TRBV7-9 and TRBJ1-2 gives the whole variable domain DTGVSQNPRHKITKRGQNVTFRCDPISEHNRLYWYRQTLGQGPEFLTYFQNEAQLEKSRLLSDRFSAERPKGSFSTLEIQRTEQGDSAMYLCASSARAGQDNYGYTFGSGTRLTVV.

This rearrangement joins TRBV7-7 to TRBJ2-5, with D perhaps TRBD1 (5 bases). V was shortened by 7 bases and J by 7 bases, with 19 bases between the two germline ends. Germline V gives CDR1 SSHAT, CDR2 FNYEAQ (reference sequence). The CDR3 length is 14 residues. In nucleotides, the CDR3 is TGTGCCAGCACCACTTCACAGGCCCTGGGGACCCAGTACTTC. This sequence encodes CASTTSQALGTQYF.

This clone came up once. The chain employs TRBV9 and TRBJ2-2; possible D gene TRBD1, 6 bases. The germline CDR1 and CDR2 sequences are SGDLS and YYNGEE. This CDR3 comprises 16 residues. V was shortened by 3 bases and J by 7 bases, with 19 bases between the two germline ends. CDR3 loop: CASSARAAAGDGELFF. The CDR3 nucleotides are TGTGCCAGCAGCGCGAGGGCGGCGGCAGGGGACGGGGAGCTGTTTTTT. Full variable domain (rest looked up from reference TRBV9 and TRBJ2-2): DSGVTQTPKHLITATGQRVTLRCSPRSGDLSVYWYQQSLDQGLQFLIQYYNGEERAKGNILERFSAQQFPDLHSELNLSSLELGDSALYFCASSARAAAGDGELFFGEGSRLTVL.

The chain carries TRBV6-6 and TRBJ1-5; D unresolved. The V end lost 5 bases, the J end lost 3 bases, and 14 bases lay between the germline ends. CDR1 MNHNY and CDR2 SVGAGI come from the germline V gene (reference sequence). The CDR3 runs to 15 residues. CDR3 nucleotides: TGTGCCAGCAGTGGAGAGGAGAGGAACAATCAGCCCCAGCATTTT. As protein: CASSGEERNNQPQHF.

The chain combines TRBV16 with TRBJ2-5; 7 bases align to TRBD1. The CDR3 contains 14 residues. Germline trimming cut 4 bases from V and 3 bases from J; bases unmatched to any gene: 5. The germline gives CDR1 KGHSY, CDR2 FQNENV. Here the CDR3 reads CASSPGQTEETQYF. The CDR3 nucleotides are TGTGCCAGCAGCCCGGGACAGACGGAAGAGACCCAGTACTTC.

V usage is TRBV19 and J usage is TRBJ1-1, with D maybe TRBD1 (6 bases). Trimming took 6 bases from V and 0 from J, leaving 11 bases between them. Looked up from germline, CDR1 is LNHDA and CDR2 is SQIVND (reference sequence). CDR3 length: 14 amino acids. The chain's CDR3 is CASRSGAMNTEAFF. The CDR3 DNA is TGTGCCAGTAGATCAGGGGCCATGAACACTGAAGCTTTCTTT.

The V call is TRBV21-1, the J call TRBJ1-1. TRBV21-1 is given as a pseudogene. This CDR3 contains 16 residues. The CDR3 coding sequence is TGTGCCAGCGCTAACTTTTATCCCCTCCCGAACACTGAAGCTTTCTTT. This translates into CASANFYPLPNTEAFF.

This chain links TRBV6-5 with TRBJ1-2; D is possibly TRBD1 (6 bases). CDR1 and CDR2 (germline): MNHEY, SVGAGI. V gave up 6 bases and J gave up 1 base, with 12 bases separating them. The CDR3 runs 14 residues. This chain's CDR3 is CASSRGGLNYGYTF. The DNA for the CDR3 is TGTGCCAGCAGCCGAGGGGGACTTAACTATGGCTACACCTTC.

This chain connects TRBV6-1 to TRBJ2-7; D gene uncertain. The CDR3 sequence is 12 residues long. Germline V gives CDR1 MNHNS, CDR2 SASEGT. V lost 1 base to trimming and J lost 6 bases, with 7 bases between them. The CDR3 reads CASSEGSPEQYF. DNA for the CDR3: TGTGCCAGCAGTGAAGGATCCCCCGAGCAGTACTTC.

The gene calls are TRBV5-1 and TRBJ1-1; perhaps TRBD1 as D (5 bases). CDR3 length equals 16 residues. Germline assignment: CDR1 SGHRS and CDR2 YFSETQ. With 4 bases removed from V and 0 bases from J, the gap between germline ends came to 16 bases. The CDR3 reads CASSGALFTVNTEAFF. The CDR3 nucleotides are TGCGCCAGCAGCGGGGCTCTCTTTACGGTGAACACTGAAGCTTTCTTT.

The J gene is TRBJ2-3, the V gene TRBV18; no firm D call. The germline V gene encodes CDR1 KGHSH and CDR2 LQKENI. The CDR3 has 14 residues. Deletions cut 3 bases from V and 0 bases from J, with 7 bases between. Here the CDR3 reads CASSPAPSTDTQYF. The DNA of the CDR3 is TGTGCCAGCTCACCGGCACCTAGCACAGATACGCAGTATTTT. Drawing the rest from reference TRBV18 and TRBJ2-3, the complete variable domain is NAGVMQNPRHLVRRRGQEARLRCSPMKGHSHVYWYRQLPEEGLKFMVYLQKENIIDESGMPKERFSAEFPKEGPSILRIQQVVRGDSAAYFCASSPAPSTDTQYFGPGTRLTVL.

The V gene is TRBV14, the J gene TRBJ2-3; D ambiguous. Germline-derived CDR1 and CDR2 are SGHDN and FVKESK. This CDR3 is built from 15 residues. Deletions cut 0 bases from V and 0 bases from J, with 7 bases between. CDR3 loop: CASSQDLVSTDTQYF. The CDR3 region has the DNA TGTGCCAGCAGCCAAGATCTAGTTAGCACAGATACGCAGTATTTT. The whole variable domain, filled in from reference TRBV14 and TRBJ2-3, reads EAGVTQFPSHSVIEKGQTVTLRCDPISGHDNLYWYRRVMGKEIKFLLHFVKESKQDESGMPNNRFLAERTGGTYSTLKVQPAELEDSGVYFCASSQDLVSTDTQYFGPGTRLTVL.

The CDR3 protein is CASSLGGRSETQYF. The CDR3 nucleotides read TGTGCCAGCAGCTTAGGGGGCCGTTCAGAGACCCAGTACTTC. The rearrangement joins TRBV7-9 to TRBJ2-5, with D tentatively TRBD1 (5 bases). Trimming stripped 1 base from V and 4 bases from J, with 10 bases between. CDR1 SEHNR and CDR2 FQNEAQ come from the germline V gene (reference sequence). There are 14 residues in the CDR3.

The rearrangement joins TRBV2 to TRBJ2-6, with TRBD1 identical over 8 bases. V lost 7 bases, J lost 0 bases, and 8 bases stayed unmatched. The CDR3 length is 17 residues. The germline V gene encodes CDR1 SNHLY and CDR2 FYNNEI. The CDR3 region has the DNA TGTGCCAGCACCTTGGACAGGGCCTCCTCTGGGGCCAACGTCCTGACTTTC. It codes for CASTLDRASSGANVLTF. Full variable domain (remainder filled in from reference TRBV2 and TRBJ2-6): EPEVTQTPSHQVTQMGQEVILRCVPISNHLYFYWYRQILGQKVEFLVSFYNNEISEKSEIFDDQFSVERPDGSNFTLKIRSTKLEDSAMYFCASTLDRASSGANVLTFGAGSRLTVL.

This rearrangement joins TRBV6-5 to TRBJ1-1; D perhaps matches TRBD1 (6 bases). Germline V gene data show CDR1 as MNHEY and CDR2 as SVGAGI. The CDR3 has 15 residues. Trimming pared 5 bases from V and 4 bases from J, leaving 17 bases between. The CDR3 loop reads CASSQRGAGPTEAFF. The CDR3 nucleotides read TGTGCCAGCAGTCAGAGGGGGGCGGGACCCACTGAAGCTTTCTTT.

V usage is TRBV7-2 and J usage is TRBJ2-5; a weak D match, TRBD1 (5 bases). V lost 2 bases and J 1 base, leaving 8 bases between the germline ends. Germline V CDR1 and CDR2: SGHTA, FQGNSA. The CDR3 extends over 14 amino acids. CDR3 protein: CASSLKGSQETQYF. In nucleotides, the CDR3 is TGTGCCAGCAGCTTAAAGGGGTCCCAAGAGACCCAGTACTTC.

The V and J genes are TRBV27 and TRBJ1-2, with TRBD1 matching over 11 bases. V shed 7 bases, J shed 5 bases, and the junction held 6 bases outside the gene matches. This CDR3 contains 14 residues. CDR1 MNHEY and CDR2 SMNVEV come from the germline V gene (reference sequence). CDR3 DNA: TGTGCCAGCACCCGGACAGGGGGCGCGTATGGCTACACCTTC. Amino acid sequence: CASTRTGGAYGYTF.

DNA for the CDR3: TGTGCCAGCAGCTTGGTGCAGCGGGGGGGCGATGAGCAGTTCTTC. Residues: CASSLVQRGGDEQFF. The gene calls are TRBV5-8 and TRBJ2-1; TRBD2 matches 10 bases. V shed 0 bases and J 8 bases; nucleotides not matched to a gene: 5. Germline CDR1 reads SGHTS; CDR2 reads YDEGEE. This CDR3 has 15 residues.

The chain uses TRBV4-3 and TRBJ2-7, with a tentative D call TRBD2 (6 bases). The CDR3 has 17 residues. V gave up 0 bases and J gave up 1 base, with 16 bases separating them. Germline V gene lookup returns CDR1 LGHNA and CDR2 YSLEER. The CDR3: CASSQEVGTGSSYEQYF. CDR3 nucleotide sequence: TGCGCCAGCAGCCAAGAAGTTGGGACTGGGTCTTCCTACGAGCAGTACTTC.

CDR3 DNA: TGTGCCAGCAGACGCCGGGGCGAAGCTTTCTTT. Its translation: CASRRRGEAFF. The rearrangement joins TRBV13 to TRBJ1-1, with D possibly being TRBD1 (5 bases). With 6 bases removed from V and 8 bases from J, the gap between germline ends came to 10 bases. Per germline, CDR1 PRHDT and CDR2 FYEKMQ (reference sequence). CDR3 length: 11 amino acids.

The chain carries TRBV5-4 and TRBJ1-4, with no clear D. Trimming took 4 bases from V and 1 from J, leaving 8 bases between them. The CDR3 is made up of 14 amino acids. The germline gives CDR1 SGHNT, CDR2 YYREEE (reference sequence). The DNA of the CDR3 is TGTGCCAGCAGCCGGGATTTAACTAATGAAAAACTGTTTTTT. This sequence encodes CASSRDLTNEKLFF. Filled out from reference TRBV5-4 and TRBJ1-4, the complete variable domain reads ETGVTQSPTHLIKTRGQQVTLRCSSQSGHNTVSWYQQALGQGPQFIFQYYREEENGRGNFPPRFSGLQFPNYSSELNVNALELDDSALYLCASSRDLTNEKLFFGSGTQLSVL.

The rearrangement links TRBV19 to TRBJ2-7; 8 bases line up with TRBD1. The trim removed 5 bases at V and 2 bases at J, leaving 5 bases unmatched. CDR3 length equals 14 residues. CDR1 is LNHDA, CDR2 SQIVND, per germline (reference sequence). Here the CDR3 DNA reads TGTGCCAGTAGTTTCGGACAGGGACCCTACGAGCAGTACTTC. Its protein product is CASSFGQGPYEQYF.

This sequence joins TRBV2 and TRBJ2-5, with TRBD1 matching over 8 bases. V was clipped by 4 bases and J by 4 bases; unmatched bases: 2. Germline V gives CDR1 SNHLY, CDR2 FYNNEI. The CDR3 loop spans 13 amino acids. The CDR3 bases are TGTGCCAGCAGTGGAGGACAGGGAGAGACCCAGTACTTC. Translated, it gives CASSGGQGETQYF. The variable domain in full, with the rest retrieved from reference TRBV2 and TRBJ2-5, is EPEVTQTPSHQVTQMGQEVILRCVPISNHLYFYWYRQILGQKVEFLVSFYNNEISEKSEIFDDQFSVERPDGSNFTLKIRSTKLEDSAMYFCASSGGQGETQYFGPGTRLLVL.

This sequence joins TRBV7-2 and TRBJ1-6; the match to TRBD1 covers 7 bases. J was trimmed by 6 bases and V by 5 bases; bases with no gene match: 7. The germline CDR1 and CDR2 sequences are SGHTA and FQGNSA. This CDR3 has 15 residues. The CDR3 reads CASSAQAGGNSPLHF. The CDR3 DNA is TGTGCCAGCAGCGCCCAGGCAGGGGGTAATTCACCCCTCCACTTT.

The chain is built from TRBV10-3 and TRBJ1-1; 7 bases line up with TRBD1. Germline V lookup: CDR1 ENHRY, CDR2 SYGVKD. V was pared by 3 bases and J by 2 bases, with 6 bases of the junction left unmatched. The CDR3 runs to 15 residues. The CDR3 DNA sequence: TGTGCCATCAGTGAAAGGACAGGAATCAACACTGAAGCTTTCTTT. Translation: CAISERTGINTEAFF.

This clone was observed once. This chain links TRBV6-6 with TRBJ1-6; D unclear. Germline assignment: CDR1 MNHNY and CDR2 SVGAGI (reference sequence). Between the trimmed V and J ends, which lost 4 bases and 7 bases, there was a span of 5 bases. The CDR3 has 12 residues. The CDR3 sequence is CASSWANSPLHF. CDR3 DNA sequence: TGTGCCAGCAGTTGGGCCAATTCACCCCTCCACTTT.

This clone was seen once. The CDR3 is CASSFGNPDEKLFF. The CDR3 DNA is TGCGCCAGCAGCTTCGGGAACCCTGATGAAAAACTGTTTTTT. This rearrangement joins TRBV5-1 to TRBJ1-4; D uncertain. Trimming stripped 2 bases from V and 6 bases from J, with 11 bases between. CDR1 and CDR2 (germline): SGHRS, YFSETQ. The CDR3 contains 14 residues.

The V call is TRBV5-1, the J call TRBJ2-7; the D call may be TRBD1 or TRBD2 (5 bases each). V was trimmed by 3 bases and J by 0 bases, leaving 13 bases between them. The CDR3 totals 15 residues. Germline CDR1 and CDR2: SGHRS and YFSETQ. The CDR3 DNA follows: TGCGCCAGCAGCTCGGGGCCTAAAAGCTCCTACGAGCAGTACTTC. Translation: CASSSGPKSSYEQYF.